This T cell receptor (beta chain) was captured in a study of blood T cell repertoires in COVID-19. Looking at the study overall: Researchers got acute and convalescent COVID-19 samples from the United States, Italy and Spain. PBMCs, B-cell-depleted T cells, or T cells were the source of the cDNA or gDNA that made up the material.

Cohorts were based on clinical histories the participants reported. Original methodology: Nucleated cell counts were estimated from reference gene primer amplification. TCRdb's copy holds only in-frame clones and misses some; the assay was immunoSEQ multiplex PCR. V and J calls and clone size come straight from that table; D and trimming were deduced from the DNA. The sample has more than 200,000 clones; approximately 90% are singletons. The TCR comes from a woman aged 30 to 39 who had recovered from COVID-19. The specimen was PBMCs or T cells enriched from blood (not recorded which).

The CDR3 protein is CASSRPSEGFYGYTF. The CDR3 bases are TGTGCCAGCAGCCGACCCTCGGAGGGATTCTATGGCTACACCTTC. The V and J genes are TRBV4-2 and TRBJ1-2; D is unclear. V gave up 4 bases and J gave up 4 bases, with 16 bases separating them. This CDR3 contains 15 residues. Germline loops: CDR1 LGHNA, CDR2 YNFKEQ.